What follows are 30 T cell receptor beta chains derived from one specimen sequenced in a study of beta chain features in type 1 diabetes. Investigators reverse transcribed all isolated RNA, so they sequenced expressed TCRB transcripts. TCRdb keeps only in-frame clones here, not all; method: immunoSEQ multiplex PCR. The sample has about 640,000 clones, roughly an eighth seen once. No antigens are known for them. Broader study findings: All four CD4+ subsets from Type 1 diabetes patients carried moderately but significantly shorter TCRB CDR3s.

Sequenced sample: naive CD4+ T cells from blood. These receptors were taken from a man younger than 45 with type 1 diabetes.

This clone has more than one count but fewer than ten. V and J are TRBV4-3 and TRBJ2-3, with D perhaps given as TRBD1 or TRBD2 (5 bases each). Germline assignment: CDR1 LGHNA and CDR2 YSLEER. Trimming shortened V by 3 bases and J by 10 bases, and 14 bases separated the two germline ends. This CDR3 region has 13 residues. The CDR3 region is CASSQDTRNPQYF. CDR3 bases: TGCGCCAGCAGCCAGGACACTAGGAACCCGCAGTATTTT.

This clone turned up a few times. V usage is TRBV29-1 and J usage is TRBJ2-2; tentatively, D is TRBD1 (6 bases). Per the germline V gene, CDR1 is SQVTM and CDR2 is ANQGSEA. The V end was cut by 7 bases, the J end by 7 bases, with 16 bases between. CDR3 size: 13 residues. The CDR3 DNA follows: TGCAGCGCTTCCCGGGGACACGGCGGGGAGCTGTTTTTT. This encodes CSASRGHGGELFF.

The chain links TRBV7-2 to TRBJ2-1; tentative D call: TRBD1 (5 bases). Germline lookup yields CDR1 SGHTA and CDR2 FQGNSA. Trimming pared 1 base from V and 5 bases from J, leaving 12 bases between. This CDR3 has 15 residues. The CDR3 coding sequence is TGTGCCAGCAGCTTAGGGACACATAATAACAATGAGCAGTTCTTC. It is translated as CASSLGTHNNNEQFF.

This clone has a handful of counts. The chain combines TRBV27 with TRBJ1-5; D perhaps matches TRBD1 (5 bases). CDR1 and CDR2 from the germline V gene are MNHEY and SMNVEV (reference sequence). The ends were cut back, 6 bases at V and 7 bases at J, with 16 bases in the middle. This CDR3 contains 14 residues. Here the CDR3 DNA reads TGTGCCAGCAGACCTGGGGGGGTAAGACAGCCCCAGCATTTT. This codes for CASRPGGVRQPQHF.

Notes on this clone: The identical CDR3 is also encoded by other nucleotide sequences in the sample. The V gene is TRBV18, the J gene TRBJ2-7; TRBD1 matches 9 bases. The V gene's germline CDR1 is KGHSH and CDR2 LQKENI. J lost 1 base, V lost 0 bases, and 1 base had no gene match. This CDR3 has 15 residues. CDR3 protein: CASSPPGQGSYEQYF. The CDR3 DNA reads TGTGCCAGCTCACCACCGGGACAGGGATCCTACGAGCAGTACTTC.

In nucleotides, the CDR3 is TGTGCCAGCAGCTTTCGACAGGTCACTGAAGCTTTCTTT. This codes for CASSFRQVTEAFF. V gene TRBV7-9 combines with J gene TRBJ1-1, with D maybe TRBD1 (6 bases). The CDR3 covers 13 residues. CDR1 is SEHNR and CDR2 is FQNEAQ in the germline V gene (reference sequence). Between the trimmed V and J ends, which lost 3 bases and 4 bases, there was a span of 9 bases.

There are a few counts of this clone. V is TRBV7-2 and J is TRBJ2-1; D perhaps matches TRBD2 (6 bases). CDR1 is SGHTA and CDR2 is FQGNSA in the germline V gene. The CDR3 totals 15 residues. Deletions cut 2 bases from V and 4 bases from J, with 12 bases between. The CDR3 DNA reads as TGTGCCAGCAGCTTACTGGCGGGGAGTTACAATGAGCAGTTCTTC. Translation gives CASSLLAGSYNEQFF.

The chain links TRBV7-2 to TRBJ1-1; 8 bases align to TRBD1. The V gene's germline CDR1 is SGHTA and CDR2 FQGNSA. Trimming removed 5 bases from V and 3 bases from J; junction bases left unmatched: 2. The CDR3 covers 13 residues. CDR3 amino acids: CASSKDRDTEAFF. The DNA of the CDR3 is TGTGCCAGCAGCAAGGACAGGGACACTGAAGCTTTCTTT.

The V gene is TRBV19, the J gene TRBJ1-2, with TRBD1 as a possible D gene (6 bases). Germline V gives CDR1 LNHDA, CDR2 SQIVND (reference sequence). CDR3 size: 14 residues. Trimming left V 4 bases short and J 8 bases short, with 17 bases between. Here the CDR3 DNA reads TGTGCCAGTAGTACTGCCCTCGACAGGTTCGGCTACACCTTC. Its translation: CASSTALDRFGYTF.

This clone was seen only a few times. The same CDR3 can be traced to other DNA sequences in this sample. The chain links TRBV9 to TRBJ2-1; 11 nucleotides align to TRBD2. The junction had 1 base not matched to a gene; V was cut back by 2 bases and J by 3 bases. CDR1 is SGDLS and CDR2 is YYNGEE in the germline V gene. This CDR3 is 15 amino acids long. CDR3 in DNA: TGTGCCAGCAGCGTGGGGACTAGCGGCTACAATGAGCAGTTCTTC. Protein product: CASSVGTSGYNEQFF. Combining the CDR3 with reference TRBV9 and TRBJ2-1 gives the whole variable domain DSGVTQTPKHLITATGQRVTLRCSPRSGDLSVYWYQQSLDQGLQFLIQYYNGEERAKGNILERFSAQQFPDLHSELNLSSLELGDSALYFCASSVGTSGYNEQFFGPGTRLTVL.

Ten or more counts support this clone. The rearrangement uses TRBV14 and TRBJ1-2; D unresolved. Trimming removed 4 bases from V and 8 bases from J, with 20 bases in between. The CDR3 is 15 amino acids. Germline V CDR1 and CDR2: SGHDN, FVKESK. For the CDR3, the DNA is TGTGCCAGCAGCCCTTCTTCCGGGAGAGCCTCCGGCTACACCTTC. It encodes CASSPSSGRASGYTF.

This clone was recorded a few times. The chain recombines TRBV27 with TRBJ1-2; 7 nucleotides align to TRBD1. Germline assignment: CDR1 MNHEY and CDR2 SMNVEV (reference sequence). After removal of 3 bases from V and 5 bases from J, the junction contained 3 bases not matched to a gene. This CDR3 has 13 amino acids. The CDR3 sequence: CASSLLQGYGYTF. In DNA form, the CDR3 reads TGTGCCAGCAGTTTGCTACAGGGGTATGGCTACACCTTC.

There are a few counts of this clone. The rearrangement uses TRBV12-5 and TRBJ2-5; D is uncertain. This CDR3 is 12 amino acids long. V shed 2 bases and J shed 5 bases, with 6 bases lying between them. Germline V gives CDR1 LGHNT, CDR2 FRNRAP. In DNA form, the CDR3 reads TGTGCTAGTGGTTTGAGGACGGAGACCCAGTACTTC. It codes for CASGLRTETQYF.

The DNA of the CDR3 is TGCGCCAGCAGCCAAGACCTGACGGGGAGCTCCTACGAGCAGTACTTC. It codes for CASSQDLTGSSYEQYF. This chain links TRBV4-3 with TRBJ2-7, with D perhaps TRBD2 (5 bases). Trimming took off 0 bases at V and 0 bases at J, with 12 bases between the two ends. This CDR3 comprises 16 residues. Germline CDR1 and CDR2: LGHNA and YSLEER.

The chain carries TRBV9 and TRBJ2-1; D is ambiguous. V dropped 0 bases and J dropped 2 bases, with 6 bases sitting between them. CDR3 length: 14 amino acids. CDR1 SGDLS and CDR2 YYNGEE come from the germline V gene. CDR3 sequence: CASSVEPTYNEQFF. DNA of the CDR3: TGTGCCAGCAGCGTAGAGCCCACCTACAATGAGCAGTTCTTC.

The chain combines TRBV6-5 with TRBJ1-6, with D unresolved. The V end was cut by 6 bases, the J end by 6 bases, with 12 bases between. In germline, CDR1 is MNHEY, CDR2 SVGAGI. This CDR3 region has 14 residues. The CDR3 sequence is CASRARLVNSPLHF. For the CDR3, the DNA is TGTGCCAGCAGAGCCAGGCTGGTTAATTCACCCCTCCACTTT.

The gene calls are TRBV5-6 and TRBJ2-4, with a weak D call TRBD1 (6 bases). This CDR3 has 17 residues. Germline CDR1 is SGHDT and CDR2 is YYEEEE. Trimming stripped 0 bases from V and 1 base from J, with 14 bases between. The CDR3 loop is CASSLGYRVDAKNIQYF. CDR3 nucleotide sequence: TGTGCCAGCAGCTTGGGATACAGGGTAGATGCCAAAAACATTCAGTACTTC.

The rearrangement links TRBV2 to TRBJ2-2; D remains unclear. This CDR3 is 14 amino acids long. Deletions cut 3 bases from V and 6 bases from J, with 11 bases between. The germline V gene has CDR1 SNHLY and CDR2 FYNNEI. The CDR3 spells CASSELSLAGELFF. CDR3 nucleotides: TGTGCCAGCAGTGAGCTGTCCTTAGCCGGGGAGCTGTTTTTT.

V and J are TRBV6-6 and TRBJ2-1; D is uncertain. Germline values: CDR1 MNHNY, CDR2 SVGAGI (reference sequence). The CDR3 spans 15 residues. V was clipped by 10 bases and J by 4 bases, with 20 bases between them. CDR3 amino acids: CATQLPGRPYNEQFF. The CDR3 DNA reads as TGTGCCACCCAGTTACCCGGAAGACCTTACAATGAGCAGTTCTTC.

This clone was seen a handful of times. Distinct nucleotide sequences in the sample also encode this CDR3. The chain is built from TRBV28 and TRBJ2-5; 7 bases map to TRBD1. The trim removed 4 bases at V and 2 bases at J, leaving 1 base unmatched. CDR3 size: 13 residues. From germline, CDR1 is MDHEN and CDR2 SYDVKM. CDR3 amino acids: CASSSGQQETQYF. The CDR3 bases are TGTGCCAGCAGTTCGGGACAGCAAGAGACCCAGTACTTC.

The chain recombines TRBV2 with TRBJ1-1; D is uncertain. Germline V gives CDR1 SNHLY, CDR2 FYNNEI. The CDR3 runs to 11 residues. The V gene lost 4 bases and the J gene lost 10 bases, with 10 bases spanning the gap. The CDR3 DNA reads as TGTGCCAGCAGTGCAGATACCGGAGCTTTCTTT. Its translation is CASSADTGAFF.

The table lists this clone with a few counts. The genes are TRBV7-9 and TRBJ2-1; 13 bases agree with TRBD2. The CDR3 consists of 15 residues. Germline CDR1 is SEHNR and CDR2 is FQNEAQ (reference sequence). V gave up 5 bases and J gave up 10 bases; unmatched junction bases: 8. In DNA, the CDR3 is TGTGCCAGCAGCACGGGACTAGCGGGATTCGAGGAGCAGTTCTTC. It is translated as CASSTGLAGFEEQFF.

This clone appeared a few times. The V and J genes are TRBV15 and TRBJ2-7, with a possible D match to TRBD1 (6 bases). This CDR3 region has 15 residues. The V end lost 5 bases, the J end lost 0 bases, and 14 bases lay between the germline ends. Germline V CDR1 and CDR2: LNHNV, YYDKDF (reference sequence). This chain's CDR3 is CATSGKQGISYEQYF. CDR3 coding DNA: TGTGCCACCAGCGGAAAACAGGGCATCTCCTACGAGCAGTACTTC.

This clone appeared a few times. V usage is TRBV5-1 and J usage is TRBJ2-1, with D uncertain. CDR3 length: 13 residues. The V and J ends lost 2 bases and 5 bases respectively, with 8 bases between them. Looked up from germline, CDR1 is SGHRS and CDR2 is YFSETQ. In DNA form, the CDR3 reads TGCGCCAGCAGCTTCTGGACCCACAATGAGCAGTTCTTC. Translation: CASSFWTHNEQFF.

The chain combines TRBV28 with TRBJ1-2; D unclear. The CDR3 totals 11 residues. V was trimmed by 5 bases and J by 7 bases, leaving 8 bases between them. In germline, CDR1 is MDHEN, CDR2 SYDVKM. The CDR3 DNA reads TGTGCCAGCAGTGTCTTAAGTGGCTACACCTTC. It translates to CASSVLSGYTF.

This clone came up a few times. This chain's CDR3 is CASSFHGGTTNEKLFF. CDR3 bases: TGTGCCAGCAGCTTTCACGGGGGGACAACTAATGAAAAACTGTTTTTT. The rearrangement uses TRBV9 and TRBJ1-4, with D possibly being TRBD1 (5 bases). CDR1 and CDR2 (germline): SGDLS, YYNGEE. V lost 4 bases and J 0 bases, leaving 13 bases between the germline ends. The CDR3 spans 16 residues.

The sample holds a few counts of this clone. The chain joins TRBV5-1 to TRBJ1-6; no clear D gene. The CDR3 runs 14 residues. V lost 5 bases to trimming and J lost 3 bases, with 9 bases between them. Germline V gene data show CDR1 as SGHRS and CDR2 as YFSETQ. CDR3 in DNA: TGCGCCAGCAGATACGGGGACTATAATTCACCCCTCCACTTT. It encodes CASRYGDYNSPLHF.

This clone was observed a handful of times. At one of its ends the junction is not consistent with the germline gene, which may arise from a read error. This chain uses TRBV7-7 with TRBJ2-1, with unresolved D. The CDR3 runs 15 residues. The V gene's germline CDR1 is SSHAT and CDR2 FNYEAQ (reference sequence). The CDR3 is CASSLGVRSYNEQFF. CDR3 nucleotide sequence: TGTGCTAGCAGCTTAGGTGTCCGCTCCTACAATGAGCAGTTCTTC.

This chain joins TRBV7-2 and TRBJ1-3; D is undetermined. CDR3 length equals 15 residues. Per the germline V gene, CDR1 is SGHTA and CDR2 is FQGNSA. Trimming took off 5 bases at V and 0 bases at J, with 11 bases between the two ends. The CDR3 sequence is CASSPPLSSGNTIYF. The CDR3 DNA reads TGTGCCAGCAGCCCCCCTTTGAGCTCTGGAAACACCATATATTTT.

The chain has TRBV7-2 and TRBJ2-3; D not resolved. From germline, CDR1 is SGHTA and CDR2 FQGNSA. V shed 4 bases and J shed 0 bases, with 11 bases lying between them. The CDR3 runs 15 residues. The CDR3 DNA sequence: TGTGCCAGCAGCTCACTAACCCCGAGCACAGATACGCAGTATTTT. It specifies CASSSLTPSTDTQYF.